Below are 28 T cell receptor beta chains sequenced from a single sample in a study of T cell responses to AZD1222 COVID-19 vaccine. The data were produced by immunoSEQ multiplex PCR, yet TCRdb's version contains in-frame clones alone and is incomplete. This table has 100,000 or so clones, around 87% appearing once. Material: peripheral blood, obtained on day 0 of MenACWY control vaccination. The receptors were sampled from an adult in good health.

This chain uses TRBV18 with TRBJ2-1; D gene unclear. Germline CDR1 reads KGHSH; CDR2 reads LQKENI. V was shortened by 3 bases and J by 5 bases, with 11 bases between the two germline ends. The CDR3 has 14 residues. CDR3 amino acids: CASSPVSPDNEQFF. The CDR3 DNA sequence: TGTGCCAGCTCACCCGTATCTCCCGACAATGAGCAGTTCTTC. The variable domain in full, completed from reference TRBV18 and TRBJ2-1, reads NAGVMQNPRHLVRRRGQEARLRCSPMKGHSHVYWYRQLPEEGLKFMVYLQKENIIDESGMPKERFSAEFPKEGPSILRIQQVVRGDSAAYFCASSPVSPDNEQFFGPGTRLTVL.

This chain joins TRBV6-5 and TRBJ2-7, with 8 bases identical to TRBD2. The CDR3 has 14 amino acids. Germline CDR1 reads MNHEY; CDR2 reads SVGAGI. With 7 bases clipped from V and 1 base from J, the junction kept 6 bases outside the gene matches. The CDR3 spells CASKISGVSYEQYF. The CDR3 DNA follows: TGTGCCAGCAAAATTAGCGGGGTATCCTACGAGCAGTACTTC.

The CDR3 DNA sequence: TGTGCCAGTAGTATCCAGGGAGCTGTGGAGGCTTTCTTT. It codes for CASSIQGAVEAFF. V usage is TRBV19 and J usage is TRBJ1-1, with D perhaps TRBD1 (5 bases). The CDR3 is 13 amino acids. Germline V gene sequence: CDR1 LNHDA, CDR2 SQIVND (reference sequence). The V end was cut by 3 bases, the J end by 11 bases, with 16 bases between. The variable domain in full, with the rest retrieved from reference TRBV19 and TRBJ1-1, is DGGITQSPKYLFRKEGQNVTLSCEQNLNHDAMYWYRQDPGQGLRLIYYSQIVNDFQKGDIAEGYSVSREKKESFPLTVTSAQKNPTAFYLCASSIQGAVEAFFGQGTRLTVV.

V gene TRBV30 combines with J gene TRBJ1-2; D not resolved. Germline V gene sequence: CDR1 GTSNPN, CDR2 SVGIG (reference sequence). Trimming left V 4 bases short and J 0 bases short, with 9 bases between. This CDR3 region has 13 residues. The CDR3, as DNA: TGTGCCTGGACTCACACCTCTAACTATGGCTACACCTTC. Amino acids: CAWTHTSNYGYTF.

In DNA form, the CDR3 reads TGTGCCAGCAGCTTGGAGCCCACGGGTGGCACTTCACCCCTCCACTTT. As protein: CASSLEPTGGTSPLHF. V usage is TRBV5-4 and J usage is TRBJ1-6; D ambiguous. The CDR3 has 16 amino acids. V lost 0 bases to trimming and J lost 9 bases, with 16 bases between them. Germline CDR1 is SGHNT and CDR2 is YYREEE (reference sequence).

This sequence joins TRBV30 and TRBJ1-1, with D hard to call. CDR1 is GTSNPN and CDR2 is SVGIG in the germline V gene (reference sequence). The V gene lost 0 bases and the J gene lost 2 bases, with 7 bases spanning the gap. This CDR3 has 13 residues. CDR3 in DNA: TGTGCCTGGAGTGTACGGGCAAACACTGAAGCTTTCTTT. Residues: CAWSVRANTEAFF. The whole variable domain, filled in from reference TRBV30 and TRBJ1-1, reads SQTIHQWPATLVQPVGSPLSLECTVEGTSNPNLYWYRQAAGRGLQLLFYSVGIGQISSEVPQNLSASRPQDRQFILSSKKLLLSDSGFYLCAWSVRANTEAFFGQGTRLTVV.

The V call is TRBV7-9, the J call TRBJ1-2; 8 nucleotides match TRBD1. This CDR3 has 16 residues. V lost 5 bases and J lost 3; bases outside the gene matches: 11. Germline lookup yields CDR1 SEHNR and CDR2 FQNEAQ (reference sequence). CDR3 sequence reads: CASSAGQGLEYYGYTF. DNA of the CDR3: TGTGCCAGCAGCGCAGGACAGGGTCTGGAGTACTATGGCTACACCTTC.

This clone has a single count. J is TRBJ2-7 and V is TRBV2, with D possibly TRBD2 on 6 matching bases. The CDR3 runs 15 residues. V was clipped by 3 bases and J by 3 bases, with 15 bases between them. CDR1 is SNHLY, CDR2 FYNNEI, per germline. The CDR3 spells CASSDQGLPGYEQYF. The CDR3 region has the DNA TGTGCCAGCAGTGATCAGGGACTGCCCGGCTACGAGCAGTACTTC. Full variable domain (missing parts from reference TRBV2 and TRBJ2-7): EPEVTQTPSHQVTQMGQEVILRCVPISNHLYFYWYRQILGQKVEFLVSFYNNEISEKSEIFDDQFSVERPDGSNFTLKIRSTKLEDSAMYFCASSDQGLPGYEQYFGPGTRLTVT.

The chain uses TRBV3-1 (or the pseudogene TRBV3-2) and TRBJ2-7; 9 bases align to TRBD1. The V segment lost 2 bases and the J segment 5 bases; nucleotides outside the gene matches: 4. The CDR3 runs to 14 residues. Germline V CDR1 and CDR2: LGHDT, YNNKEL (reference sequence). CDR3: CASSQNRGLNEQYF. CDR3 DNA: TGTGCCAGCAGCCAAAACAGGGGGCTCAACGAGCAGTACTTC.

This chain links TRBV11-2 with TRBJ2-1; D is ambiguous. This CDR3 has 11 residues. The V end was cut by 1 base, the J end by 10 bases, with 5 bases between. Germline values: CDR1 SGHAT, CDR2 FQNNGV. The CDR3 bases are TGTGCCAGCAGCTTAGGTCCCGAGCAGTTCTTC. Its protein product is CASSLGPEQFF.

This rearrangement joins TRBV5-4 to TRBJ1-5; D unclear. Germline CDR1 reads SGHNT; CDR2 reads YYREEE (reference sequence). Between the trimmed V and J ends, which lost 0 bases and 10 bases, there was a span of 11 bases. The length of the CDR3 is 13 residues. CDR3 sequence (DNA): TGTGCCAGCAGCTTGGCCTTGGGAAGCCCCCAGCATTTT. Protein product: CASSLALGSPQHF.

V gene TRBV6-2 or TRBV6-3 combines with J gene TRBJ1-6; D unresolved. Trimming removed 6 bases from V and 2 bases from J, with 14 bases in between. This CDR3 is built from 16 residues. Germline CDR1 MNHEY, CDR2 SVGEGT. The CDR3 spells CASSPRRGTYNSPLHF. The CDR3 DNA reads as TGTGCCAGCAGCCCCCGGCGGGGAACCTATAATTCACCCCTCCACTTT.

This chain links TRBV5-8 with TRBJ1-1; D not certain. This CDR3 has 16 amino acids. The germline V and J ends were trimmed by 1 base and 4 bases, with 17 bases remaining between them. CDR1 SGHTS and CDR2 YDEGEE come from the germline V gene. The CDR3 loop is CASSLRFDTMATEAFF. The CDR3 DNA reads TGTGCCAGCAGCTTGAGGTTTGACACCATGGCCACTGAAGCTTTCTTT.

CDR3 loop: CASSPPSLTGTEAFF. The CDR3 nucleotides are TGTGCCAGCTCACCCCCCTCCTTAACAGGGACCGAAGCTTTCTTT. V is TRBV18 and J is TRBJ1-1; the D gene is possibly TRBD1 (6 bases). Germline lookup yields CDR1 KGHSH and CDR2 LQKENI. The CDR3 spans 15 residues. Deletions cut 3 bases from V and 8 bases from J, with 19 bases between.

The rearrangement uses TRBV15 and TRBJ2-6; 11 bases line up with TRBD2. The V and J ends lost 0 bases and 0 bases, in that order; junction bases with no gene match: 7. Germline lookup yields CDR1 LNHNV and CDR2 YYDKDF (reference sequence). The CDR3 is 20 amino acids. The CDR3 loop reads CATSRDGMGLAASGANVLTF. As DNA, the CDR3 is TGTGCCACCAGCAGAGATGGTATGGGACTAGCGGCCTCTGGGGCCAACGTCCTGACTTTC. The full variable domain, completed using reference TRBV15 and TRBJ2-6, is DAMVIQNPRYQVTQFGKPVTLSCSQTLNHNVMYWYQQKSSQAPKLLFHYYDKDFNNEADTPDNFQSRRPNTSFCFLDIRSPGLGDTAMYLCATSRDGMGLAASGANVLTFGAGSRLTVL.

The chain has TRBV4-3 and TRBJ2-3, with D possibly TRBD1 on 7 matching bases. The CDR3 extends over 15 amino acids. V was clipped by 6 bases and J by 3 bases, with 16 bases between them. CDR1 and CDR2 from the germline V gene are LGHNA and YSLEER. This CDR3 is CASRLQGGITDTQYF. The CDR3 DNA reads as TGCGCCAGCAGGTTGCAGGGGGGCATTACAGATACGCAGTATTTT.

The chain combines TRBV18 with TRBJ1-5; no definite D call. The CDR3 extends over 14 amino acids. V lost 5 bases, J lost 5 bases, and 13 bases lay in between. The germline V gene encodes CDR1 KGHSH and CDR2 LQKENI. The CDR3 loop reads CASSTRQRDQPQHF. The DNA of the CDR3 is TGTGCCAGCTCAACCAGGCAGCGAGATCAGCCCCAGCATTTT.

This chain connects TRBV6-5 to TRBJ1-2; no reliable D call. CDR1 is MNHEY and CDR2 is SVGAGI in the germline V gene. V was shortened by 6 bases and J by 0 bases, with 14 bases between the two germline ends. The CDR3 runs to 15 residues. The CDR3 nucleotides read TGTGCCAGCAGCGACGAAAGAGGAGCTAACTATGGCTACACCTTC. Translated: CASSDERGANYGYTF.

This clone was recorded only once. CDR3 coding DNA: TGTGCCAGCAGCCCCCAGGGAGACACTGAAGCTTTCTTT. Protein: CASSPQGDTEAFF. This chain uses TRBV7-2 with TRBJ1-1; the D gene is possibly TRBD1 (5 bases). V shed 5 bases and J shed 3 bases, with 10 bases lying between them. Germline CDR1 is SGHTA and CDR2 is FQGNSA. The length of the CDR3 is 13 residues.

Here the CDR3 DNA reads TGTGCCAGCAGAGGAGGGGGCAACTATGGCTACACCTTC. This gives the protein CASRGGGNYGYTF. This chain uses TRBV12-3 or TRBV12-4 with TRBJ1-2; 7 bases are shared with TRBD1. This CDR3 is built from 13 residues. V was pared by 6 bases and J by 2 bases, with 3 bases of the junction left unmatched.

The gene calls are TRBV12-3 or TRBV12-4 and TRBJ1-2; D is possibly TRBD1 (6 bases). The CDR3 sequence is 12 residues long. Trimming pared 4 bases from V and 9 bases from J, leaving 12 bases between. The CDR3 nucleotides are TGTGCCAGCAGTTACGGACAGCGGAGCTACACCTTC. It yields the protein CASSYGQRSYTF.

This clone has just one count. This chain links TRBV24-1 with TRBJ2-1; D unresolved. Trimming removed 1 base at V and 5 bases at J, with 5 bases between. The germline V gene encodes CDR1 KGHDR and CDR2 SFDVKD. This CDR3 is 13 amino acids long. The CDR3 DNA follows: TGTGCCACCAGTGATTTCACAAACAATGAGCAGTTCTTC. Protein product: CATSDFTNNEQFF.

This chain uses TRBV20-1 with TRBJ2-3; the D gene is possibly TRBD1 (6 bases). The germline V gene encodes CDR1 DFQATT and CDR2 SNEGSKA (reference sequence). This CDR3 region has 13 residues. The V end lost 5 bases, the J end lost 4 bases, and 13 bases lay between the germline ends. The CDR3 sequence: CSAGGGSADTQYF. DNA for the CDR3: TGCAGTGCTGGTGGGGGCAGCGCAGATACGCAGTATTTT.

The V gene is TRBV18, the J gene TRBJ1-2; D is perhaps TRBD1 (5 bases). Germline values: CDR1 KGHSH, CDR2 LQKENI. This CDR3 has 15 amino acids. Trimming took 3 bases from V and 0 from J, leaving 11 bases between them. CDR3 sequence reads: CASSPGLSANYGYTF. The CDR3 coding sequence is TGTGCCAGCTCACCGGGACTTTCAGCTAACTATGGCTACACCTTC.

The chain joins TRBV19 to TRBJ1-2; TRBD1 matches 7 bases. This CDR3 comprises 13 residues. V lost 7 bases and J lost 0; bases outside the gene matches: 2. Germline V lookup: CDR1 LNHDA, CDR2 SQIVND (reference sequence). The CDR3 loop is CASTDRANYGYTF. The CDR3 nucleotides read TGTGCCAGTACTGACAGGGCTAACTATGGCTACACCTTC.

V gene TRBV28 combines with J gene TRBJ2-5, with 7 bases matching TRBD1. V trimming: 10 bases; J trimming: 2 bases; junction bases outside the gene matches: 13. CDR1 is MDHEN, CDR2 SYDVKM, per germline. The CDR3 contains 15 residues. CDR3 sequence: CATLRTGTEQETQYF. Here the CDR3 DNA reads TGTGCCACCTTACGAACCGGGACAGAACAAGAGACCCAGTACTTC.

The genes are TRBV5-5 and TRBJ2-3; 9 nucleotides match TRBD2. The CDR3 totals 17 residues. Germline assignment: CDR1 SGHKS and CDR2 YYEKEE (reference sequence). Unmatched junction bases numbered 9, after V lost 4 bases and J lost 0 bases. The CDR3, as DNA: TGTGCCAGCAGCCCCCTGCTGCGGGGGGGTAGCACAGATACGCAGTATTTT. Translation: CASSPLLRGGSTDTQYF.

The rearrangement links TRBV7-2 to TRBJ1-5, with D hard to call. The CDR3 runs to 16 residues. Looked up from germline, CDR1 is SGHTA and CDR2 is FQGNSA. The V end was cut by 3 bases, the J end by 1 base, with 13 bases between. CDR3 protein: CASSLGRSLSNQPQHF. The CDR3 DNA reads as TGTGCCAGCAGCTTGGGCAGGTCGTTAAGCAATCAGCCCCAGCATTTT. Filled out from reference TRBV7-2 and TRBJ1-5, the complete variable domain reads GAGVSQSPSNKVTEKGKDVELRCDPISGHTALYWYRQSLGQGLEFLIYFQGNSAPDKSGLPSDRFSAERTGGSVSTLTIQRTQQEDSAVYLCASSLGRSLSNQPQHFGDGTRLSIL.